What follows are 28 T cell receptor beta chains derived from one specimen sequenced in a study of CD8+ T cells in alopecia areata. The treatment was: oral pan-JAK inhibitor, 5-10 mg twice daily. The sequencing template was cDNA reverse transcribed from extracted RNA. Sequenced by immunoSEQ multiplex PCR; TCRdb stores in-frame clones only, minus some. The sample holds over 70,000 clones; roughly 70% are singletons and the top ten take 23%. Sequencing used CD8+ T cells sorted from blood, obtained at week 24, from a patient treated with tofacitinib. The source is a human donor with alopecia areata.

The chain employs TRBV7-9 and TRBJ2-3; 9 bases fit TRBD2. The CDR3 is 15 amino acids. Germline lookup yields CDR1 SEHNR and CDR2 FQNEAQ (reference sequence). Trimming at V came to 3 bases and at J to 5 bases, leaving 6 bases not matched to a gene. The CDR3 sequence is CASSFRAGGVDTQYF. CDR3 DNA: TGTGCCAGCAGCTTTCGGGCGGGAGGGGTAGATACGCAGTATTTT.

The chain carries TRBV13 and TRBJ2-1; 14 nucleotides agree with TRBD2. The CDR3 has 16 residues. The ends lost 4 bases at V and 5 bases at J; junction bases unmatched: 4. Germline assignment: CDR1 PRHDT and CDR2 FYEKMQ (reference sequence). CDR3 protein: CASSSPGLAGDNEQFF. CDR3 nucleotide sequence: TGTGCCAGCAGCTCCCCGGGACTAGCGGGAGACAATGAGCAGTTCTTC.

The table lists this clone with a few counts. The chain combines TRBV7-9 with TRBJ2-5; D uncertain. The CDR3 contains 15 residues. The V gene's germline CDR1 is SEHNR and CDR2 FQNEAQ (reference sequence). The V end lost 5 bases, the J end lost 4 bases, and 17 bases lay between the germline ends. The CDR3 region has the DNA TGTGCCAGCAGCCCACCCTCGGTGGGTTCAGAGACCCAGTACTTC. This codes for CASSPPSVGSETQYF.

Only one count was recorded for this clone. The chain links TRBV6-5 to TRBJ2-1, with D possibly being TRBD1 or TRBD2 (6 bases each). Trimming cost V 0 bases and J 8 bases, with 8 bases left between them. The CDR3 loop spans 13 amino acids. CDR1 and CDR2 from the germline V gene are MNHEY and SVGAGI. DNA of the CDR3: TGTGCCAGCAGTTACTCGAGGGGGGATGAGCAGTTCTTC. Translating it yields CASSYSRGDEQFF.

V gene TRBV4-1 combines with J gene TRBJ1-2; D unresolved. V was clipped by 1 base and J by 11 bases, with 8 bases between them. Germline CDR1 is MGHRA and CDR2 is YSYEKL. This CDR3 is 11 amino acids long. This CDR3 reads CASSQAQLYTF. CDR3 DNA sequence: TGCGCCAGCAGCCAAGCCCAATTGTACACCTTC.

The gene calls are TRBV29-1 and TRBJ1-6; D gene unclear. The germline CDR1 and CDR2 sequences are SQVTM and ANQGSEA. The CDR3 covers 17 residues. Trimming removed 7 bases from V and 3 bases from J, with 22 bases in between. The DNA for the CDR3 is TGCAGCGCGGTCCAGGCCGCTCGGTACTTCTATAATTCACCCCTCCACTTT. This encodes CSAVQAARYFYNSPLHF. The full variable domain, its missing parts supplied by reference TRBV29-1 and TRBJ1-6, is SAVISQKPSRDICQRGTSLTIQCQVDSQVTMMFWYRQQPGQSLTLIATANQGSEATYESGFVIDKFPISRPNLTFSTLTVSNMSPEDSSIYLCSAVQAARYFYNSPLHFGNGTRLTVT.

The chain is built from TRBV23-1 and TRBJ1-5; the D is unclear. TRBV23-1 carries the ORF label, with uncertain function. Trimming left V 5 bases short and J 1 base short, with 15 bases between. The CDR3 has 16 amino acids. The CDR3 DNA is TGCGCCAGCAGTGCGCCCCGGGGTCGGAGCAATCAGCCCCAGCATTTT. It specifies CASSAPRGRSNQPQHF.

V is TRBV5-4 and J is TRBJ2-7; D not certain. The CDR3 runs 16 residues. Germline assignment: CDR1 SGHNT and CDR2 YYREEE (reference sequence). Trimming pared 2 bases from V and 2 bases from J, leaving 17 bases between. CDR3 sequence: CASSLDGGFRTYEQYF. The CDR3 DNA reads TGTGCCAGCAGCTTAGATGGCGGATTTAGAACCTACGAGCAGTACTTC.

This clone occurred once. V usage is TRBV13 and J usage is TRBJ2-5, with D perhaps TRBD1 (6 bases). The CDR3 spans 14 residues. CDR1 is PRHDT, CDR2 FYEKMQ, per germline (reference sequence). V lost 5 bases to trimming and J lost 3 bases, with 13 bases between them. The CDR3 DNA sequence: TGTGCCAGCAGCCCTCCGGACAGCAAAGAGACCCAGTACTTC. Its translation is CASSPPDSKETQYF. The variable domain in full, completed from reference TRBV13 and TRBJ2-5, reads AAGVIQSPRHLIKEKRETATLKCYPIPRHDTVYWYQQGPGQDPQFLISFYEKMQSDKGSIPDRFSAQQFSDYHSELNMSSLELGDSALYFCASSPPDSKETQYFGPGTRLLVL.

The table lists this clone with a few counts. The V and J genes are TRBV4-1 and TRBJ1-1; a weak D match, TRBD1 (5 bases). The CDR3 runs to 12 residues. V lost 1 base and J 10 bases, leaving 10 bases between the germline ends. CDR1 and CDR2 from the germline V gene are MGHRA and YSYEKL. Here the CDR3 DNA reads TGCGCCAGCAGCCAAGCCACGGGGGGAGCTTTCTTT. The encoded protein is CASSQATGGAFF.

This clone was counted a few times. The chain carries TRBV29-1 and TRBJ2-6; the match to TRBD1 covers 7 bases. Losses at the gene ends were 2 bases for V and 2 bases for J; bases not matched to a gene: 3. CDR3 size: 15 residues. Germline-derived CDR1 and CDR2 are SQVTM and ANQGSEA. The CDR3 region has the DNA TGCAGCGTTGAAACCACAGGGGCTGGGGCCAACGTCCTGACTTTC. As protein: CSVETTGAGANVLTF.

The rearrangement uses TRBV9 and TRBJ2-7; 9 bases align to TRBD2. CDR1 is SGDLS, CDR2 YYNGEE, per germline. The CDR3 sequence is 15 residues long. Losses at the gene ends were 0 bases for V and 2 bases for J; bases not matched to a gene: 3. CDR3 protein: CASSVGSGGTYEQYF. For the CDR3, the DNA is TGTGCCAGCAGCGTAGGCAGCGGGGGGACCTACGAGCAGTACTTC.

DNA of the CDR3: TGTGCCAGCAGTTTGTGGAACACTGAAGCTTTCTTT. This gives the protein CASSLWNTEAFF. The chain combines TRBV28 with TRBJ1-1; no definite D call. V was pared by 3 bases and J by 1 base, with 3 bases between. The length of the CDR3 is 12 residues. The germline V gene has CDR1 MDHEN and CDR2 SYDVKM.

This rearrangement joins TRBV4-3 to TRBJ2-1; 8 positions match TRBD2. With V trimmed by 4 bases and J by 5 bases, 7 bases remained unmatched. The length of the CDR3 is 15 residues. Germline CDR1 LGHNA, CDR2 YSLEER. The CDR3 sequence is CASSPSGGLNNEQFF. CDR3 nucleotides: TGCGCCAGCAGCCCGAGCGGGGGACTAAACAATGAGCAGTTCTTC.

The rearrangement uses TRBV7-6 and TRBJ1-2; 7 bases are shared with TRBD1. The CDR3 loop spans 15 amino acids. In germline, CDR1 is SGHVS, CDR2 FNYEAQ. Germline trimming cut 5 bases from V and 4 bases from J; bases unmatched to any gene: 10. The CDR3 DNA reads as TGTGCCAGCAGCCAAACGACAGGGCCGCCCTATGGCTACACCTTC. It codes for CASSQTTGPPYGYTF.

Only a few counts were recorded for this clone. The V gene is TRBV19, the J gene TRBJ2-2, with TRBD2 as a possible D gene (6 bases). V was trimmed by 10 bases and J by 0 bases, leaving 18 bases between them. This CDR3 region has 16 residues. In germline, CDR1 is LNHDA, CDR2 SQIVND (reference sequence). For the CDR3, the DNA is TGTGCCACGAATCCCATTGGGACTGCGAACACCGGGGAGCTGTTTTTT. Translated: CATNPIGTANTGELFF.

The chain combines TRBV13 with TRBJ2-1; D unclear. This CDR3 is 12 amino acids long. Trimming took 5 bases from V and 7 from J, leaving 9 bases between them. The germline V gene encodes CDR1 PRHDT and CDR2 FYEKMQ (reference sequence). CDR3 residues: CASSPRTNEQFF. CDR3 nucleotides: TGTGCCAGCAGCCCCCGTACTAATGAGCAGTTCTTC.

This chain connects TRBV18 to TRBJ1-6; 9 nucleotides line up with TRBD1. In germline, CDR1 is KGHSH, CDR2 LQKENI. The V gene end was trimmed by 3 bases and the J gene end by 7 bases; junction bases not matched to a gene: 4. The CDR3 has 15 residues. The CDR3 protein is CASSPGQGGNSPLHF. CDR3 sequence (DNA): TGTGCCAGCTCACCGGGACAGGGTGGGAATTCACCCCTCCACTTT.

For this clone: At one boundary the junction diverges from the germline segment, which might be a read error. V and J are TRBV27 and TRBJ2-2; no firm D call. This CDR3 comprises 15 residues. The germline V gene has CDR1 MNHEY and CDR2 SMNVEV (reference sequence). CDR3 sequence: CASSFRLPKTGELFF. The CDR3 bases are TGTGCCAGCAGTTTCCGGTTACCGAAAACCGGGGAGCTGTTTTTT.

The chain is built from TRBV5-6 and TRBJ2-1; 7 bases fit TRBD1. This CDR3 region has 13 residues. CDR1 is SGHDT, CDR2 YYEEEE, per germline. V gave up 5 bases and J gave up 6 bases; unmatched junction bases: 5. The CDR3 here is CASRDRVGNEQFF. In nucleotides, the CDR3 is TGTGCCAGCAGAGACAGGGTGGGCAATGAGCAGTTCTTC.

The chain links TRBV5-6 to TRBJ1-2, with D unresolved. Germline V gives CDR1 SGHDT, CDR2 YYEEEE. The CDR3 is 16 amino acids. Trimming cost V 0 bases and J 1 base, with 13 bases left between them. DNA for the CDR3: TGTGCCAGCAGCTTGGCATCGACGATGCTTAACTATGGCTACACCTTC. Protein sequence: CASSLASTMLNYGYTF. Using reference TRBV5-6 and TRBJ1-2 for the parts outside the CDR3, the full variable domain is DAGVTQSPTHLIKTRGQQVTLRCSPKSGHDTVSWYQQALGQGPQFIFQYYEEEERQRGNFPDRFSGHQFPNYSSELNVNALLLGDSALYLCASSLASTMLNYGYTFGSGTRLTVV.

The chain uses TRBV4-3 and TRBJ2-1, with 13 bases identical to TRBD2. The CDR3 is 15 residues long. The germline CDR1 and CDR2 sequences are LGHNA and YSLEER. Trimming removed 4 bases from V and 11 bases from J; junction bases left unmatched: 8. This chain's CDR3 is CASSPETSGRPQQFF. CDR3 bases: TGCGCCAGCAGCCCGGAGACTAGCGGGAGGCCCCAGCAGTTCTTC.

This clone was seen only once. This sequence joins TRBV30 and TRBJ2-7; D unclear. The V end was cut by 0 bases, the J end by 3 bases, with 9 bases between. From germline, CDR1 is GTSNPN and CDR2 SVGIG (reference sequence). This CDR3 spans 13 amino acids. The CDR3 bases are TGTGCCTGGAGTGTAGGACGGATCTACGAGCAGTACTTC. It specifies CAWSVGRIYEQYF.

The chain couples TRBV7-9 to TRBJ2-7, with 8 nucleotides matching TRBD2. The CDR3 is made up of 15 amino acids. Germline CDR1 and CDR2: SEHNR and FQNEAQ (reference sequence). Trimming at V came to 6 bases and at J to 0 bases, leaving 7 bases not matched to a gene. The chain's CDR3 is CASRESGTSSYEQYF. The CDR3 DNA sequence: TGTGCCAGCAGGGAATCCGGGACTAGCTCCTACGAGCAGTACTTC.

This chain connects TRBV9 to TRBJ1-6; D is unclear. Germline CDR1 SGDLS, CDR2 YYNGEE. The CDR3 loop spans 14 amino acids. Trimming shortened V by 1 base and J by 6 bases, and 8 bases separated the two germline ends. CDR3 amino acids: CASSVTVVNSPLHF. CDR3 coding DNA: TGTGCCAGCAGCGTAACGGTGGTTAATTCACCCCTCCACTTT.

This chain links TRBV29-1 with TRBJ2-1, with 8 bases fitting TRBD1. V was clipped by 3 bases and J by 9 bases; unmatched bases: 7. CDR3 length: 13 residues. Germline V gives CDR1 SQVTM, CDR2 ANQGSEA. The CDR3 DNA reads TGCAGCGTTGAGGCCGGACAGGGTGGTGAGCAGTTCTTC. This translates into CSVEAGQGGEQFF.

This sequence joins TRBV4-3 and TRBJ2-3, with 7 bases lining up with TRBD2. Germline V gene data show CDR1 as LGHNA and CDR2 as YSLEER. CDR3 length: 15 amino acids. The junction had 10 bases not matched to a gene; V was cut back by 6 bases and J by 4 bases. CDR3 DNA: TGCGCCAGCAGTCTAACTAGCGAGGGCCCAGATACGCAGTATTTT. This translates into CASSLTSEGPDTQYF.

CDR3 sequence (DNA): TGCAGCGCCGAACGGCGGGGTAGCACTGAAGCTTTCTTT. Amino acid sequence: CSAERRGSTEAFF. This rearrangement joins TRBV29-1 to TRBJ1-1; D remains unclear. V lost 7 bases to trimming and J lost 4 bases, with 16 bases between them. Germline V lookup: CDR1 SQVTM, CDR2 ANQGSEA. This CDR3 has 13 amino acids.